Described below is a single T cell receptor beta chain sequence and its context. The antigen remains undetermined. V lost 2 bases and J lost 6, with 7 bases in between. The CDR3 consists of 11 residues. Germline V CDR1 and CDR2: DFQATT, SNEGSKA (reference sequence). The data were taken from a study of beta chain features in type 1 diabetes. Whole-study findings and limits: Insertions at VDJ junctions were less frequent in type 1 diabetes patients. These patients also deleted more nucleotides at the same junctions.

The investigators reverse transcribed all of the isolated RNA, so they sequenced expressed TCRB transcripts. TCRdb's table, derived via immunoSEQ multiplex PCR, lists solely in-frame clones and lacks some. The repertoire holds about 900,000 clones, roughly 15% seen once, with around 0.02% in the top ten. Populations obtained by sorting all exceeded 95% purity. The sample was naive CD4+ T cells from blood. This chain joins TRBV20-1 and TRBJ2-5; no firm D call. The source of this sequence is a woman between 18 and 29 years old in good health. CDR3 sequence: CSARLGQTQYF. CDR3 in DNA: TGCAGTGCTAGACTAGGACAGACCCAGTACTTC.